Following are 10 T cell receptor beta chains from one sample sequenced in a study of cytomegalovirus exposure and HLA in healthy donors (TCRdb year 2017). Receptor libraries were prepared by the immunoSEQ multiplex PCR assay. The multiplex PCR relied on a mix of 60 forward primers for TCR Vbeta segments and 13 reverse primers for TCR Jbeta segments. TCRdb holds this immuneACCESS table with in-frame rearrangements only. Some clones are missing; in checked studies, unresolved V genes explain under half, and the rest has no known cause. The sample table contains over 250,000 clones; only one count was recorded for roughly 89% of them. Together, the top ten hold 3.5% to 4% of the sample. Specimen: PBMCs. These receptors all come from a man between 40 and 49 years old in good health and CMV-seropositive.

The chain uses TRBV6-5 and TRBJ2-7; maybe TRBD2 (6 bases). Trimming removed 5 bases from V and 11 bases from J, with 13 bases in between. The CDR3 sequence is 11 residues long. CDR1 MNHEY and CDR2 SVGAGI come from the germline V gene. The CDR3, as DNA: TGTGCCAGCAGTCGACTAGACCTAGAGTACTTC. Amino acid sequence: CASSRLDLEYF.

This clone was detected only a few times. V and J are TRBV5-1 and TRBJ1-3, with D unclear. Trimming shortened V by 0 bases and J by 9 bases, and 4 bases separated the two germline ends. The germline gives CDR1 SGHRS, CDR2 YFSETQ. CDR3 length: 11 residues. DNA of the CDR3: TGCGCCAGCAGCTTGGGAGGCACCATATATTTT. As protein: CASSLGGTIYF.

This chain links TRBV2 with TRBJ2-1, with 7 bases that match TRBD2. CDR3 length equals 14 residues. Unmatched junction bases numbered 7, after V lost 4 bases and J lost 7 bases. Germline loops: CDR1 SNHLY, CDR2 FYNNEI. CDR3 residues: CASSVERDGNEQFF. DNA for the CDR3: TGTGCCAGCAGTGTGGAGCGGGATGGGAATGAGCAGTTCTTC.

The rearrangement uses TRBV5-6 and TRBJ1-3; D not resolved. The CDR3 spans 15 residues. Trimming shortened V by 0 bases and J by 0 bases, and 7 bases separated the two germline ends. CDR1 is SGHDT, CDR2 YYEEEE, per germline. In nucleotides, the CDR3 is TGTGCCAGCAGCTTGGCCGGGAGCTCTGGAAACACCATATATTTT. It specifies CASSLAGSSGNTIYF.

CDR3 bases: TGTGCCAGCAGTCTCCGGGGGGGCGGAGAGACCCAGTACTTC. Translated: CASSLRGGGETQYF. The chain is built from TRBV2 and TRBJ2-5, with TRBD2 matching 8 bases. Unmatched junction bases numbered 6, after V lost 5 bases and J lost 4 bases. CDR1 and CDR2 (germline): SNHLY, FYNNEI. The CDR3 consists of 14 residues.

This chain uses TRBV5-1 with TRBJ2-7, with a tentative D call TRBD1 (6 bases). Germline V gene data show CDR1 as SGHRS and CDR2 as YFSETQ. The V and J ends lost 4 bases and 5 bases respectively, with 7 bases between them. CDR3 length: 11 amino acids. CDR3: CASSQGNEQYF. The DNA for the CDR3 is TGCGCCAGCAGCCAGGGGAACGAGCAGTACTTC.

The chain links TRBV7-9 to TRBJ1-2; 8 nucleotides match TRBD1. From germline, CDR1 is SEHNR and CDR2 FQNEAQ (reference sequence). This CDR3 spans 15 amino acids. V lost 0 bases to trimming and J lost 2 bases; unmatched junction nucleotides: 2. CDR3 DNA: TGTGCCAGCAGCTTAGCGGGGGACAGGAACTATGGCTACACCTTC. The encoded protein is CASSLAGDRNYGYTF.

The chain employs TRBV21-1 and TRBJ2-2; whether TRBD1, the table's D call, matches the DNA was not checked. TRBV21-1 is designated a pseudogene. CDR3 length equals 18 residues. The CDR3 sequence: CASSVGQGGVGFTGELFF. DNA for the CDR3: TGTGCCAGCAGCGTTGGACAGGGCGGCGTCGGATTCACCGGGGAGCTGTTTTTT.

The chain employs TRBV18 and TRBJ1-3; 7 nucleotides agree with TRBD1. CDR3 length: 14 amino acids. The V and J ends lost 3 bases and 4 bases, in that order; junction bases with no gene match: 3. In germline, CDR1 is KGHSH, CDR2 LQKENI. In DNA, the CDR3 is TGTGCCAGCTCACCTAACAGGGGAGGAAACACCATATATTTT. Its translation is CASSPNRGGNTIYF.

In this sample, this clone turned up a few times. The chain joins TRBV4-1 to TRBJ1-5, with a weak D call TRBD1 (6 bases). Trimming removed 4 bases at V and 0 bases at J, with 7 bases between. The CDR3 totals 14 residues. Germline CDR1 is MGHRA and CDR2 is YSYEKL. DNA of the CDR3: TGCGCCAGCAGCCCCAGGGGTAGCAATCAGCCCCAGCATTTT. Its translation: CASSPRGSNQPQHF.